The 24 T cell receptor beta chains presented below share a single source sample, sequenced in a study of OX40 agonist ivuxolimab in advanced cancers. Here immunoSEQ multiplex PCR was the method, and the copy in TCRdb shows in-frame clones only, minus some. The sample consists of 70,000 or so clones, around 90% of them appearing once. The material was CD4+ or CD8+ T cells sorted from blood, obtained in a trial of the OX40 agonist ivuxolimab. The receptors derive from an adult with an advanced solid tumor such as melanoma, head and neck, liver or kidney cancer.

The chain's CDR3 is CASSLVQGANGYTF. CDR3 nucleotide sequence: TGCGCCAGCAGCTTGGTTCAGGGTGCCAATGGCTACACCTTC. The chain joins TRBV5-1 to TRBJ1-2; weak D call: TRBD1 (5 bases). Germline loops: CDR1 SGHRS, CDR2 YFSETQ. CDR3 length: 14 amino acids. The V end lost 0 bases, the J end lost 6 bases, and 12 bases lay between the germline ends. Drawing the rest from reference TRBV5-1 and TRBJ1-2, the complete variable domain is KAGVTQTPRYLIKTRGQQVTLSCSPISGHRSVSWYQQTPGQGLQFLFEYFSETQRNKGNFPGRFSGRQFSNSRSEMNVSTLELGDSALYLCASSLVQGANGYTFGSGTRLTVV.

The CDR3 protein is CASSLEWGSEQYF. The CDR3 nucleotides read TGTGCCAGCAGCCTGGAGTGGGGCAGCGAGCAGTACTTC. The V call is TRBV5-5, the J call TRBJ2-7; weak D call: TRBD1 (5 bases). The CDR3 runs 13 residues. V gave up 4 bases and J gave up 6 bases, with 14 bases separating them. The germline CDR1 and CDR2 sequences are SGHKS and YYEKEE (reference sequence).

This clone occurred once. V gene TRBV15 combines with J gene TRBJ2-5; tentative D call: TRBD2 (5 bases). The CDR3 has 15 amino acids. The V end lost 1 base, the J end lost 2 bases, and 11 bases lay between the germline ends. Germline loops: CDR1 LNHNV, CDR2 YYDKDF (reference sequence). Here the CDR3 reads CATSRVGGLQETQYF. CDR3 DNA: TGTGCCACCAGCAGAGTCGGCGGGCTACAAGAGACCCAGTACTTC.

With regard to this clone: This sample includes further DNA sequences coding for the same CDR3. The rearrangement links TRBV9 to TRBJ1-2, with D possibly TRBD1 on 5 matching bases. The germline V and J ends were trimmed by 0 bases and 8 bases, with 11 bases remaining between them. The germline gives CDR1 SGDLS, CDR2 YYNGEE. The CDR3 sequence is 13 residues long. CDR3 protein: CASSVGGVGGYTF. The CDR3 DNA is TGTGCCAGCAGCGTAGGAGGGGTTGGCGGCTACACCTTC.

This clone was seen only once. V gene TRBV6-1 combines with J gene TRBJ2-3; perhaps TRBD1 as D (5 bases). Germline V gene data show CDR1 as MNHNS and CDR2 as SASEGT. The V end was cut by 5 bases, the J end by 0 bases, with 9 bases between. This CDR3 spans 14 amino acids. CDR3 region: CASSSTGSTDTQYF. The CDR3 coding sequence is TGTGCCAGCAGTTCTACAGGAAGCACAGATACGCAGTATTTT.

About this clone itself: The sample contains more than one DNA sequence encoding this CDR3. The genes are TRBV9 and TRBJ2-1, with 8 nucleotides matching TRBD2. Unmatched junction bases numbered 8, after V lost 1 base and J lost 5 bases. CDR3 size: 16 residues. Germline-derived CDR1 and CDR2 are SGDLS and YYNGEE. CDR3 coding DNA: TGTGCCAGCAGCGTAAGAGCGGGGGCCCTTAACAATGAGCAGTTCTTC. It encodes CASSVRAGALNNEQFF.

The CDR3 DNA follows: TGTGCCAGCAGCCCCAGACAGGGCCCAAGCAACGAGCAGTACTTC. Residues: CASSPRQGPSNEQYF. The rearrangement uses TRBV7-3 and TRBJ2-7; 7 bases line up with TRBD1. The trim removed 5 bases at V and 5 bases at J, leaving 12 bases unmatched. Per the germline V gene, CDR1 is SGHTA and CDR2 is FQGTGA. CDR3 length equals 15 residues.

The rearrangement links TRBV14 to TRBJ2-5; unclear D gene. The CDR3 is made up of 15 amino acids. V lost 0 bases to trimming and J lost 1 base, with 9 bases between them. Per germline, CDR1 SGHDN and CDR2 FVKESK. The CDR3: CASSQDVVTQETQYF. For the CDR3, the DNA is TGTGCCAGCAGCCAAGATGTAGTTACCCAAGAGACCCAGTACTTC.

The rearrangement joins TRBV7-2 to TRBJ1-1; D is perhaps TRBD1 (5 bases). V lost 1 base and J lost 6, with 15 bases in between. The germline V gene encodes CDR1 SGHTA and CDR2 FQGNSA. The CDR3 contains 15 residues. DNA for the CDR3: TGTGCCAGCAGCTTAGTCTCCGGAGGGGTCGCTGAAGCTTTCTTT. It yields the protein CASSLVSGGVAEAFF.

The gene calls are TRBV27 and TRBJ1-1; 12 nucleotides line up with TRBD1. This CDR3 is 17 amino acids long. Germline CDR1 MNHEY, CDR2 SMNVEV (reference sequence). V lost 6 bases and J lost 3; bases outside the gene matches: 11. The CDR3 region is CASRGYPGQGAHTEAFF. CDR3 coding DNA: TGTGCCAGCAGGGGCTATCCGGGACAGGGGGCCCACACTGAAGCTTTCTTT.

V and J are TRBV29-1 and TRBJ2-7, with unresolved D. The V gene lost 8 bases and the J gene lost 0 bases, with 14 bases spanning the gap. The CDR3 loop spans 13 amino acids. Germline V gene data show CDR1 as SQVTM and CDR2 as ANQGSEA. The DNA for the CDR3 is TGCAGCCCCCCCGGTCAGGCCTCCTACGAGCAGTACTTC. Encoded protein: CSPPGQASYEQYF.

This chain uses TRBV20-1 with TRBJ2-5, with D uncertain. Germline CDR1 and CDR2: DFQATT and SNEGSKA (reference sequence). The CDR3 totals 11 residues. The germline V and J ends were trimmed by 8 bases and 2 bases, with 9 bases remaining between them. The chain's CDR3 is CSSTLQETQYF. The CDR3 coding sequence is TGCAGTTCAACGTTACAAGAGACCCAGTACTTC.

This chain uses TRBV10-3 with TRBJ2-1, with 9 nucleotides matching TRBD2. V dropped 5 bases and J dropped 2; count of bases not matched to a gene: 4. The CDR3 covers 15 residues. In germline, CDR1 is ENHRY, CDR2 SYGVKD. This CDR3 reads CAISTTSGPYNEQFF. The CDR3 DNA reads as TGTGCCATCAGTACCACTAGCGGGCCCTACAATGAGCAGTTCTTC.

The rearrangement links TRBV29-1 to TRBJ2-3, with D possibly being TRBD2 (7 bases). CDR1 is SQVTM and CDR2 is ANQGSEA in the germline V gene. The V and J ends lost 6 bases and 6 bases respectively, with 25 bases between them. The CDR3 runs to 16 residues. CDR3 amino acids: CSVDKGGGTKKDTQYF. The DNA for the CDR3 is TGCAGCGTCGACAAGGGGGGAGGGACGAAAAAGGATACGCAGTATTTT.

Written as DNA, the CDR3 is TGTGCCAGCACGGCACAGAGCGGCGCCTACGAGCAGTACTTC. This gives the protein CASTAQSGAYEQYF. The chain joins TRBV5-4 to TRBJ2-7; weak D call: TRBD2 (5 bases). The CDR3 length is 14 residues. Germline V gives CDR1 SGHNT, CDR2 YYREEE (reference sequence). V lost 6 bases to trimming and J lost 2 bases, with 15 bases between them.

The V call is TRBV5-1, the J call TRBJ2-2; D gene ambiguous. CDR1 and CDR2 (germline): SGHRS, YFSETQ. The CDR3 is made up of 16 amino acids. V dropped 0 bases and J dropped 5 bases, with 14 bases sitting between them. CDR3 coding DNA: TGCGCCAGCAGCTTGGCCTCGGATAGCTTGACCGGGGAGCTGTTTTTT. Translation gives CASSLASDSLTGELFF.

The genes are TRBV28 and TRBJ2-5; D possibly uses TRBD1 or TRBD2 (6 bases each). V lost 5 bases to trimming and J lost 5 bases, with 12 bases between them. Per germline, CDR1 MDHEN and CDR2 SYDVKM. The length of the CDR3 is 13 residues. The CDR3, as DNA: TGTGCCAGCAGTAAAGGGGGGATGGAGACCCAGTACTTC. Translating gives CASSKGGMETQYF.

This chain joins TRBV7-3 and TRBJ2-7; TRBD1 or TRBD2 may be the D gene (5 bases each). This CDR3 comprises 15 residues. Trimming pared 2 bases from V and 0 bases from J, leaving 11 bases between. The germline CDR1 and CDR2 sequences are SGHTA and FQGTGA. CDR3 DNA: TGTGCCAGCAGCTTAGAATCCGGGGCCTCCTACGAGCAGTACTTC. This translates into CASSLESGASYEQYF.

This chain uses TRBV6-5 with TRBJ1-1, with 9 nucleotides matching TRBD1. Germline lookup yields CDR1 MNHEY and CDR2 SVGAGI. This CDR3 spans 13 amino acids. The junction had 2 bases not matched to a gene; V was cut back by 4 bases and J by 5 bases. In nucleotides, the CDR3 is TGTGCCAGCAGTTTGGACAGGGGAACTGAAGCTTTCTTT. Its protein is CASSLDRGTEAFF.

The V call is TRBV4-1, the J call TRBJ2-7; 10 bases are shared with TRBD1. The CDR3 spans 18 residues. Germline assignment: CDR1 MGHRA and CDR2 YSYEKL. V was clipped by 3 bases and J by 6 bases; unmatched bases: 17. This CDR3 reads CASSQFVSLTGGYGEQYF. The CDR3 bases are TGCGCCAGCAGCCAGTTTGTCTCCCTGACAGGGGGCTATGGCGAGCAGTACTTC.

The chain employs TRBV4-3 and TRBJ1-1; D uncertain. This CDR3 has 13 residues. Trimming took 4 bases from V and 0 from J, leaving 6 bases between them. Germline values: CDR1 LGHNA, CDR2 YSLEER. CDR3 protein: CASSPDMNTEAFF. The CDR3 coding sequence is TGCGCCAGCAGCCCGGATATGAACACTGAAGCTTTCTTT.

This chain joins TRBV28 and TRBJ2-1; the match to TRBD2 covers 11 bases. The CDR3 totals 14 residues. With V trimmed by 5 bases and J by 11 bases, 8 bases remained unmatched. The V gene's germline CDR1 is MDHEN and CDR2 SYDVKM. CDR3 in DNA: TGTGCCAGCAGTCTAGCGGGAGGCCTATTAAAGCAGTTCTTC. The encoded protein is CASSLAGGLLKQFF.

This sequence joins TRBV5-4 and TRBJ2-7, with 7 bases fitting TRBD1. The CDR3 extends over 13 amino acids. Germline V gene data show CDR1 as SGHNT and CDR2 as YYREEE (reference sequence). V lost 3 bases and J lost 1; bases outside the gene matches: 1. DNA for the CDR3: TGTGCCAGCAGCTCGGGACAGTCCTACGAGCAGTACTTC. Translating it yields CASSSGQSYEQYF.

A word on this clone: The same CDR3 arises from other DNA sequences in this sample as well. This chain connects TRBV30 to TRBJ1-1; 7 bases match TRBD1. From germline, CDR1 is GTSNPN and CDR2 SVGIG (reference sequence). The ends lost 2 bases at V and 1 base at J; junction bases unmatched: 1. The CDR3 has 13 amino acids. The CDR3, as DNA: TGTGCCTGGAGTCGACAGGGGAACACTGAAGCTTTCTTT. Its protein is CAWSRQGNTEAFF.